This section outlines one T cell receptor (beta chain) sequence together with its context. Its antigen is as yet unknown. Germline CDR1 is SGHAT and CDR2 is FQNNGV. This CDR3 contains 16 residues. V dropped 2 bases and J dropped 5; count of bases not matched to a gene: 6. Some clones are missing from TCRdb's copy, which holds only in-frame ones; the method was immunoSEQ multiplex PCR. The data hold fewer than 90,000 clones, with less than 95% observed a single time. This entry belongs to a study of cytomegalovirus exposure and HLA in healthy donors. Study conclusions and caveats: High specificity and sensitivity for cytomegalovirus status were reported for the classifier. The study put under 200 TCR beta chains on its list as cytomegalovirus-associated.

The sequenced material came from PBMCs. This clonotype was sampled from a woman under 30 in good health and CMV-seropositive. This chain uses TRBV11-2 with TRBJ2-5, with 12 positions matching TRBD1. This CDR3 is CASSLQLGQGAETQYF. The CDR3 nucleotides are TGTGCCAGCAGCTTACAGCTGGGACAGGGGGCGGAGACCCAGTACTTC.